This TCR beta chain was sequenced for a study of cytotoxic CD8 clonotypes in ibrutinib-treated CLL. This table comes from immunoSEQ multiplex PCR, and its TCRdb copy is limited to in-frame clones, with some not included. The table includes 300,000 to 400,000 clones, roughly 67% detected once. The ends were cut back, 5 bases at V and 5 bases at J, with 19 bases in the middle. This CDR3 has 15 residues. Germline values: CDR1 MNHEY, CDR2 SMNVEV (reference sequence). The sample here was PBMCs, taken after 36 months of ibrutinib treatment. The chain joins TRBV27 to TRBJ2-7; D could derive from TRBD1 or TRBD2 (5 bases each). The clonotype was recovered from a human donor with chronic lymphocytic leukemia. The CDR3: CASSPRGVGLHEQYF. CDR3 DNA: TGTGCCAGCAGTCCGAGGGGCGTTGGCCTCCACGAGCAGTACTTC.